This TCR beta chain was retrieved from a study of cytomegalovirus exposure and HLA in healthy donors. For the study at large: In a later analysis, it was reported that the roughly 120 validation repertoires had been produced on the same platform as the 550 to 850 repertoires belonging to the first cohort.

The sample holds a few counts of this clone. Its specificity is not known. TCRdb's copy holds only in-frame clones and misses some; the assay was immunoSEQ multiplex PCR. The repertoire holds about 280,000 clones, 85% to 90% seen once, with about 0.9% in the top ten. Separate from the roughly 700-subject first cohort was the approximately 120-subject validation cohort, to which the donors belonged. General study points: As confirmed in vitro, a few CMV-associated chains were specific for CMV antigens. Cytomegalovirus association was assigned to about 150 TCR beta chains.

This CDR3 contains 13 residues. Germline loops: CDR1 LNHDA, CDR2 SQIVND (reference sequence). Trimming removed 5 bases from V and 4 bases from J, with 9 bases in between. Sequenced material: PBMCs. The chain employs TRBV19 and TRBJ1-3; D gene uncertain. This clonotype was obtained from a woman under 30 in good health and CMV-seronegative. DNA of the CDR3: TGTGCCAGTAGTGCGACGGGGGGAAACACCATATATTTT. Protein: CASSATGGNTIYF.